The source of this T cell receptor (beta chain) is a study of early T cells in non-severe SARS-CoV-2 infection. Overall study results and limits: There was a bias toward anti-spike CD8 responses in VDJdb matching, which missed private and CD4 specificities.

From germline, CDR1 is LNHDA and CDR2 SQIVND (reference sequence). The CDR3 consists of 14 residues. Deletions cut 4 bases from V and 9 bases from J, with 16 bases between. A single record per CDR3 protein comes from TCRdb applying MiXCR to the 5' RACE reads. Altogether roughly 65,000 distinct CDR3 sequences are present, approximately 10% being singletons, with the ten largest covering around 6.4%. For this clonotype: Its matching antigen is unknown.

The receptor was isolated from an adult who was a healthcare worker with PCR-confirmed SARS-CoV-2 infection or an uninfected control (not recorded which). Sequences were obtained from whole blood. The chain employs TRBV19 and TRBJ1-5; D gene unclear. CDR3 sequence reads: CASSTLDDIRPQHF. The CDR3 DNA reads as TGTGCCAGTAGTACCCTTGACGACATCAGGCCCCAGCATTTT.